This passage covers 27 T cell receptor beta chains from one sample sequenced in a study of Graves' ophthalmopathy and Graves' hyperthyroidism. CDR3 regions of TCR beta were amplified from RNA transcripts. HTBI-primed first-round RT-PCR preceded second-round multiplex PCR. In TCRdb, the multiplex PCR reads were re-called with MiXCR into one record per CDR3 protein. The table has a few hundred thousand distinct CDR3 sequences, 15% to 17% seen once. Specimen: peripheral blood. All receptors come from a woman in her late teens or twenties with stable Graves' hyperthyroidism.

In its sample, this clonotype was seen once. This chain links TRBV12-3 or TRBV12-4 with TRBJ2-7, with TRBD2 identical over 12 bases. V lost 5 bases and J lost 7; bases outside the gene matches: 6. The CDR3 has 14 amino acids. The CDR3 is CASSASGGAREQYV. Written as DNA, the CDR3 is TGTGCCAGCAGTGCTAGCGGGGGGGCCAGGGAGCAGTACGTC.

As regards this clonotype: At one boundary the junction diverges from the germline segment, which might be a read error. V usage is TRBV6-5 and J usage is TRBJ1-5; D possibly corresponds to TRBD1 (6 bases). Germline CDR1 MNHEY, CDR2 SVGAGI. CDR3 length equals 14 residues. The CDR3 DNA reads as TGTGCCAGCAGTTGGGGGCTGGATCATCAGCCTCAGCATTTT. This codes for CASSWGLDHQPQHF.

This clonotype showed up many times. The chain uses TRBV6-1 and TRBJ1-1; a weak D match, TRBD1 (6 bases). Germline-derived CDR1 and CDR2 are MNHNS and SASEGT. CDR3 length: 15 residues. V lost 6 bases to trimming and J lost 0 bases, with 14 bases between them. The DNA of the CDR3 is TGTGCCAGCAGGGCGGGGGGCCCCATGAACACTGAAGCTTTCTTT. Translating it yields CASRAGGPMNTEAFF.

Ten or more counts support this clonotype. The chain is built from TRBV6-1 and TRBJ2-5; D ambiguous. Trimming removed 3 bases at V and 0 bases at J, with 8 bases between. Germline-derived CDR1 and CDR2 are MNHNS and SASEGT. This CDR3 contains 14 residues. The CDR3 loop is CASSDGTDQETQYF. CDR3 DNA: TGTGCCAGCAGTGACGGCACAGACCAAGAGACCCAGTACTTC.

This clonotype came up many times. CDR3 region: CASSPHRGAGNIQYF. The DNA for the CDR3 is TGTGCCAGCAGTCCTCATCGGGGGGCGGGGAACATTCAGTACTTC. The chain recombines TRBV27 with TRBJ2-4; weak D call: TRBD2 (7 bases). V was trimmed by 5 bases and J by 7 bases, leaving 18 bases between them. The CDR3 runs to 15 residues. From germline, CDR1 is MNHEY and CDR2 SMNVEV (reference sequence).

This clonotype has at least ten counts. The rearrangement links TRBV11-3 to TRBJ2-7; no reliable D call. Germline assignment: CDR1 SGHNT and CDR2 YENEEA. The length of the CDR3 is 14 residues. V dropped 1 base and J dropped 3 bases, with 10 bases sitting between them. CDR3 DNA: TGTGCCAGCAGCTTAGGCACCTTGTTCTACGAGCAGTACTTC. It encodes CASSLGTLFYEQYF.

This clonotype was seen once. The rearrangement uses TRBV11-2 and TRBJ2-7; 9 bases fit TRBD2. Trimming took 4 bases from V and 2 from J; bases not matched to a gene: 9. The CDR3 covers 16 residues. CDR1 is SGHAT and CDR2 is FQNNGV in the germline V gene. CDR3 loop: CASSWRTSAHPYEQYF. The CDR3 coding sequence is TGTGCCAGCAGCTGGAGGACTAGCGCACATCCCTACGAGCAGTACTTC.

This clonotype was picked up a small number of times. This chain uses TRBV6-1 with TRBJ1-5; 8 bases are a match to TRBD1. Trimming at V came to 5 bases and at J to 5 bases, leaving 8 bases not matched to a gene. CDR3 length: 15 residues. CDR1 is MNHNS and CDR2 is SASEGT in the germline V gene. This CDR3 reads CASSPPGGKDQPQHF. The DNA of the CDR3 is TGTGCCAGCAGTCCCCCAGGGGGCAAAGATCAGCCCCAGCATTTT.

This clonotype was recorded at least ten times. V and J are TRBV11-2 and TRBJ2-7; the match to TRBD1 covers 7 bases. The CDR3 is 16 residues long. The germline CDR1 and CDR2 sequences are SGHAT and FQNNGV. After removal of 1 base from V and 7 bases from J, the junction contained 13 bases not matched to a gene. The CDR3 DNA sequence: TGTGCCAGCAGCTTAGTAGGGACAGAGCCGGAGGCTGAGCAGTACTTC. Its protein product is CASSLVGTEPEAEQYF.

This clonotype was counted ten times or more. This chain uses TRBV2 with TRBJ2-7, with unresolved D. The CDR3 covers 12 residues. Per the germline V gene, CDR1 is SNHLY and CDR2 is FYNNEI. V lost 10 bases, J lost 6 bases, and 16 bases lay in between. CDR3 DNA sequence: TGTGCCACCGGGCTAAGCTCATCCGAGCAGTACTTC. This translates into CATGLSSSEQYF.

In this sample, this clonotype turned up many times. V is TRBV18 and J is TRBJ1-1; perhaps TRBD1 as D (5 bases). V shed 2 bases and J shed 6 bases, with 13 bases lying between them. CDR1 is KGHSH and CDR2 is LQKENI in the germline V gene. The CDR3 loop spans 14 amino acids. The CDR3, as DNA: TGTGCCAGCTCACCAACACCCGCGGGGGCTGAAGCTTTCTTT. Residues: CASSPTPAGAEAFF.

This clonotype was detected ten times or more. The rearrangement links TRBV5-1 to TRBJ1-1; TRBD1 might be the D (5 bases). The germline V gene has CDR1 SGHRS and CDR2 YFSETQ. V lost 3 bases and J 0 bases, leaving 9 bases between the germline ends. The CDR3 is made up of 14 amino acids. The CDR3 nucleotides are TGCGCCAGCAGCTCCGGGACCTTGAACACTGAAGCTTTCTTT. Translation: CASSSGTLNTEAFF.

This clonotype was recorded many times. CDR3 sequence reads: CASSLWDGNSPLHF. The CDR3 DNA follows: TGTGCCAGCAGCCTATGGGACGGTAATTCACCCCTCCACTTT. This rearrangement joins TRBV11-2 to TRBJ1-6; perhaps TRBD1 as D (5 bases). CDR1 SGHAT and CDR2 FQNNGV come from the germline V gene. The V end lost 5 bases, the J end lost 6 bases, and 11 bases lay between the germline ends. The CDR3 totals 14 residues. The full variable domain, in which reference TRBV11-2 and TRBJ1-6 provide the parts outside the CDR3, is EAGVAQSPRYKIIEKRQSVAFWCNPISGHATLYWYQQILGQGPKLLIQFQNNGVVDDSQLPKDRFSAERLKGVDSTLKIQPAKLEDSAVYLCASSLWDGNSPLHFGNGTRLTVT.

This clonotype showed up many times. The V gene is TRBV7-6, the J gene TRBJ1-1; D unresolved. V lost 5 bases and J 5 bases, leaving 15 bases between the germline ends. The CDR3 is made up of 14 amino acids. Germline assignment: CDR1 SGHVS and CDR2 FNYEAQ. The CDR3 DNA sequence: TGTGCCAGCAGCCTTGACGGGCGAGAAACTGAAGCTTTCTTT. This translates into CASSLDGRETEAFF. Variable domain in full (rest from reference TRBV7-6 and TRBJ1-1): GAGVSQSPRYKVTKRGQDVALRCDPISGHVSLYWYRQALGQGPEFLTYFNYEAQQDKSGLPNDRFSAERPEGSISTLTIQRTEQRDSAMYRCASSLDGRETEAFFGQGTRLTVV.

This clonotype occurred many times. V and J are TRBV28 and TRBJ2-7; a weak D match, TRBD1 (5 bases). The CDR3 sequence is 17 residues long. Germline CDR1 and CDR2: MDHEN and SYDVKM. V lost 2 bases to trimming and J lost 6 bases, with 23 bases between them. The CDR3 is CASSLSLRGRTTSEQYF. Here the CDR3 DNA reads TGTGCCAGCAGTTTAAGTCTTCGAGGACGGACAACTTCCGAGCAGTACTTC.

The table lists this clonotype with many counts. The chain recombines TRBV6-1 with TRBJ1-1, with D possibly TRBD1 on 6 matching bases. Trimming pared 6 bases from V and 4 bases from J, leaving 18 bases between. Germline V CDR1 and CDR2: MNHNS, SASEGT. The CDR3 runs 15 residues. CDR3 residues: CASSPAGADGTEAFF. Written as DNA, the CDR3 is TGTGCCAGCAGCCCCGCAGGGGCTGATGGCACTGAAGCTTTCTTT.

This clonotype has a handful of counts. The chain has TRBV4-1 and TRBJ2-7; 9 bases map to TRBD1. Per the germline V gene, CDR1 is MGHRA and CDR2 is YSYEKL. This CDR3 is 18 amino acids long. With 2 bases clipped from V and 4 bases from J, the junction kept 15 bases outside the gene matches. CDR3 region: CASSQRDNPRQGEYEQYF. In nucleotides, the CDR3 is TGCGCCAGCAGCCAAAGAGATAATCCGAGACAGGGGGAGTACGAGCAGTACTTC.

This clonotype was picked up many times. The chain is built from TRBV6-1 and TRBJ1-1, with TRBD1 as a possible D gene (6 bases). V dropped 7 bases and J dropped 0 bases, with 12 bases sitting between them. The CDR3 loop spans 14 amino acids. CDR1 is MNHNS and CDR2 is SASEGT in the germline V gene. CDR3 amino acids: CASTIQGVNTEAFF. CDR3 bases: TGTGCCAGCACGATACAGGGAGTGAACACTGAAGCTTTCTTT.

This clonotype was observed a few times. This chain connects TRBV20-1 to TRBJ1-1; 7 positions agree with TRBD1. The CDR3 extends over 18 amino acids. From germline, CDR1 is DFQATT and CDR2 SNEGSKA (reference sequence). V lost 1 base to trimming and J lost 0 bases; unmatched junction nucleotides: 14. CDR3 loop: CSARAAPEHTGVNTEAFF. CDR3 DNA: TGCAGTGCTAGAGCGGCCCCTGAGCACACAGGGGTGAACACTGAAGCTTTCTTT.

This clonotype showed up many times. The chain uses TRBV6-2 or TRBV6-3 and TRBJ1-1; D remains ambiguous. This CDR3 region has 13 residues. Germline CDR1 reads MNHEY; CDR2 reads SVGEGT. V shed 7 bases and J shed 4 bases, with 13 bases lying between them. The CDR3 loop is CASNPRVSTEAFF. The CDR3 DNA follows: TGTGCCAGCAACCCGAGGGTGAGCACTGAAGCTTTCTTT.

This sequence joins TRBV7-9 and TRBJ1-5; TRBD1 might be the D (5 bases). CDR3 length: 12 residues. Per the germline V gene, CDR1 is SEHNR and CDR2 is FQNEAQ (reference sequence). Between the trimmed V and J ends, which lost 10 bases and 4 bases, there was a span of 11 bases. This CDR3 reads CATAAGNQPQHF. The CDR3 bases are TGTGCCACGGCGGCAGGGAATCAGCCCCAGCATTTT.

This clonotype was detected only a few times. One end of the junction does not line up with germline, which may come from a read error. The V and J genes are TRBV6-5 and TRBJ1-1; no definite D call. Germline V gives CDR1 MNHEY, CDR2 SVGAGI. The CDR3 covers 11 residues. CDR3 nucleotides: TGTGCCAGCAGTTGGGGTACTGAAGCTTGCTTT. This codes for CASSWGTEACF.

At least ten counts were recorded for this clonotype. The J gene is TRBJ1-3, the V gene TRBV2, with D unclear. Trimming took off 7 bases at V and 3 bases at J, with 13 bases between the two ends. From germline, CDR1 is SNHLY and CDR2 FYNNEI. The length of the CDR3 is 14 residues. This chain's CDR3 is CASIPGHSGNTIYF. The CDR3 DNA is TGTGCCAGCATACCGGGTCATAGTGGAAACACCATATATTTT.

This clonotype was seen repeatedly, ten times or more. The chain employs TRBV5-1 and TRBJ2-2; the match to TRBD1 covers 7 bases. The CDR3 covers 14 residues. CDR1 is SGHRS and CDR2 is YFSETQ in the germline V gene. Trimming removed 6 bases from V and 4 bases from J; junction bases left unmatched: 6. DNA for the CDR3: TGCGCCAGCATCCGGGACAGTGGCACCGGGGAGCTGTTTTTT. It codes for CASIRDSGTGELFF.

This clonotype came up many times. The chain has TRBV20-1 and TRBJ1-5; TRBD1 might be the D (5 bases). Trimming cost V 5 bases and J 2 bases, with 16 bases left between them. The CDR3 runs 15 residues. The germline V gene has CDR1 DFQATT and CDR2 SNEGSKA (reference sequence). The CDR3 sequence: CSAGRRGTGNQPQHF. CDR3 DNA sequence: TGCAGTGCTGGGCGGCGTGGGACCGGCAATCAGCCCCAGCATTTT.

This clonotype was seen a single time. V and J are TRBV6-2 or TRBV6-3 and TRBJ2-7; TRBD1 is a possible D gene (6 bases). Trimming stripped 0 bases from V and 3 bases from J, with 18 bases between. CDR1 is MNHEY and CDR2 is SVGEGT in the germline V gene. The CDR3 length is 17 residues. The CDR3 sequence is CASSYSIPGALIYEQYF. CDR3 DNA: TGTGCCAGCAGTTACTCGATACCAGGGGCGCTAATCTACGAGCAGTACTTC.

The table lists this clonotype with many counts. The rearrangement joins TRBV6-2 or TRBV6-3 to TRBJ2-2; TRBD2 matches at 12 bases. The CDR3 has 16 residues. The V gene end was trimmed by 2 bases and the J gene end by 6 bases; junction bases not matched to a gene: 4. The germline CDR1 and CDR2 sequences are MNHEY and SVGEGT. CDR3 amino acids: CASSYRTSGVAGELFF. Here the CDR3 DNA reads TGTGCCAGCAGTTACCGGACTAGCGGGGTTGCCGGGGAGCTGTTTTTT.